The 18 T cell receptor beta chains reported below all come from one sample, sequenced in a study of cytotoxic CD8 clonotypes in ibrutinib-treated CLL. The table came from immunoSEQ multiplex PCR; TCRdb's copy has only in-frame clones and leaves some out. The sample shows about 140,000 clones, roughly 80% of them seen only once. The sequencing here drew on PBMCs, taken after 12 months of ibrutinib treatment. The receptors shown here come from a human donor with chronic lymphocytic leukemia.

This chain uses TRBV9 with TRBJ1-3, with unresolved D. This CDR3 spans 14 amino acids. Trimming took off 3 bases at V and 4 bases at J, with 11 bases between the two ends. The germline V gene has CDR1 SGDLS and CDR2 YYNGEE. CDR3 in amino acids: CASSEVFWGNTIYF. In DNA form, the CDR3 reads TGTGCCAGCAGCGAGGTTTTCTGGGGAAACACCATATATTTT. Looking up the rest from reference TRBV9 and TRBJ1-3 gives the full variable domain: DSGVTQTPKHLITATGQRVTLRCSPRSGDLSVYWYQQSLDQGLQFLIQYYNGEERAKGNILERFSAQQFPDLHSELNLSSLELGDSALYFCASSEVFWGNTIYFGEGSWLTVV.

The CDR3 DNA sequence: TGTGCCAGCAGCTTCCCCGGGACGTCAGAAGAGACCCAGTACTTC. It is translated as CASSFPGTSEETQYF. V usage is TRBV7-3 and J usage is TRBJ2-5, with D possibly being TRBD1 or TRBD2 (5 bases each). V lost 3 bases and J lost 3, with 14 bases in between. The CDR3 totals 15 residues. Germline V gives CDR1 SGHTA, CDR2 FQGTGA.

This chain links TRBV6-1 with TRBJ2-1; 11 bases agree with TRBD1. V trimming: 6 bases; J trimming: 9 bases; junction bases outside the gene matches: 10. The CDR3 runs 15 residues. Germline-derived CDR1 and CDR2 are MNHNS and SASEGT. CDR3: CASSPLGTGGVEQFF. The CDR3 DNA reads TGTGCCAGCAGCCCTCTCGGGACAGGGGGTGTTGAGCAGTTCTTC.

The J gene is TRBJ2-3, the V gene TRBV29-1; 10 nucleotides agree with TRBD2. The CDR3 runs 20 residues. Germline loops: CDR1 SQVTM, CDR2 ANQGSEA. V dropped 0 bases and J dropped 2; count of bases not matched to a gene: 17. DNA of the CDR3: TGCAGCGTTGAAGATATGGGGATAGCGGGAGGCCCCATACTCACAGATACGCAGTATTTT. Protein sequence: CSVEDMGIAGGPILTDTQYF.

This chain links TRBV27 with TRBJ2-1, with D perhaps matching TRBD1 or TRBD2 (5 bases each). This CDR3 is 13 amino acids long. V lost 7 bases and J 2 bases, leaving 9 bases between the germline ends. Germline lookup yields CDR1 MNHEY and CDR2 SMNVEV (reference sequence). The CDR3 DNA follows: TGTGCCAGCACAGGGAGTGCCTACAATGAGCAGTTCTTC. Its translation: CASTGSAYNEQFF.

The chain recombines TRBV25-1 with TRBJ1-5; tentatively, D is TRBD1 (5 bases). Deletions cut 9 bases from V and 5 bases from J, with 14 bases between. The CDR3 extends over 13 amino acids. Germline V gene sequence: CDR1 MGHDK, CDR2 SYGVNS. DNA of the CDR3: TGTGCCAGAGAGAGGACACCCCATCAGCCCCAGCATTTT. Residues: CARERTPHQPQHF. Supplemented by reference TRBV25-1 and TRBJ1-5, the full variable domain reads EADIYQTPRYLVIGTGKKITLECSQTMGHDKMYWYQQDPGMELHLIHYSYGVNSTEKGDLSSESTVSRIRTEHFPLTLESARPSHTSQYLCARERTPHQPQHFGDGTRLSIL.

The J gene is TRBJ2-3, the V gene TRBV2; tentatively, D is TRBD2 (6 bases). Between the trimmed V and J ends, which lost 6 bases and 5 bases, there was a span of 9 bases. The CDR3 consists of 12 residues. CDR1 SNHLY and CDR2 FYNNEI come from the germline V gene. This CDR3 is CASRVGGDTQYF. CDR3 nucleotides: TGTGCCAGCAGGGTCGGGGGAGATACGCAGTATTTT.

The V and J genes are TRBV21-1 and TRBJ1-3; TRBD1, the D gene given by the table, was not confirmed from the DNA. TRBV21-1 has pseudogene status. The CDR3 is 16 residues long. For the CDR3, the DNA is TGTGCCAGCAGCACTCGACAGGGAGAGTGGGAAGGGGCCATATATTTT. Residues: CASSTRQGEWEGAIYF.

The rearrangement links TRBV19 to TRBJ1-2; 8 positions agree with TRBD1. Germline trimming cut 3 bases from V and 4 bases from J; bases unmatched to any gene: 13. Germline CDR1 and CDR2: LNHDA and SQIVND (reference sequence). The CDR3 spans 17 residues. CDR3 in amino acids: CASSILGQGGLVYGYTF. Here the CDR3 DNA reads TGTGCCAGTAGTATTCTCGGACAGGGCGGGTTGGTCTATGGCTACACCTTC.

V and J are TRBV28 and TRBJ1-5; TRBD1 matches at 7 bases. The V gene end was trimmed by 4 bases and the J gene end by 1 base; junction bases not matched to a gene: 10. The CDR3 length is 17 residues. Germline-derived CDR1 and CDR2 are MDHEN and SYDVKM. The CDR3 loop reads CASSSAQRQGSNQPQHF. CDR3 nucleotides: TGTGCCAGCAGTTCCGCGCAACGACAGGGAAGCAATCAGCCCCAGCATTTT.

J is TRBJ1-2 and V is TRBV18; possible D gene TRBD1, 5 bases. CDR3 length: 14 amino acids. Trimming took 0 bases from V and 6 from J, leaving 11 bases between them. Germline CDR1 KGHSH, CDR2 LQKENI. CDR3 residues: CASSPPSQGHGYTF. The CDR3 DNA sequence: TGTGCCAGCTCACCACCTAGCCAGGGCCATGGCTACACCTTC.

This chain uses TRBV10-3 with TRBJ2-5; D perhaps matches TRBD2 (6 bases). CDR1 is ENHRY, CDR2 SYGVKD, per germline. Trimming pared 6 bases from V and 4 bases from J, leaving 18 bases between. The CDR3 consists of 15 residues. CDR3 amino acids: CAISREEGLGETQYF. For the CDR3, the DNA is TGTGCCATCAGCAGGGAGGAGGGCCTCGGAGAGACCCAGTACTTC.

This rearrangement joins TRBV5-5 to TRBJ1-1; 10 bases fit TRBD1. The CDR3 is made up of 16 amino acids. CDR1 and CDR2 (germline): SGHKS, YYEKEE (reference sequence). The V segment lost 0 bases and the J segment 3 bases; nucleotides outside the gene matches: 5. The CDR3 region has the DNA TGTGCCAGCAGCTTGGACTTTGGGACAGGGGACACTGAAGCTTTCTTT. This encodes CASSLDFGTGDTEAFF.

The chain has TRBV9 and TRBJ1-1; TRBD1 agrees at 7 bases. Germline V gene sequence: CDR1 SGDLS, CDR2 YYNGEE. The trim removed 3 bases at V and 0 bases at J, leaving 14 bases unmatched. The CDR3 sequence is 18 residues long. CDR3 sequence: CASSEGKLRGQLNTEAFF. The CDR3, as DNA: TGTGCCAGCAGCGAGGGAAAACTTAGGGGACAGTTGAACACTGAAGCTTTCTTT.

This clone was recorded at least ten times. The chain combines TRBV18 with TRBJ2-7, with a possible D match to TRBD1 (5 bases). Germline CDR1 is KGHSH and CDR2 is LQKENI. There are 15 residues in the CDR3. V was clipped by 4 bases and J by 0 bases, with 13 bases between them. The CDR3 spells CASSLTERSSYEQYF. CDR3 DNA sequence: TGTGCCAGCTCACTGACAGAAAGATCCTCCTACGAGCAGTACTTC.

Written as DNA, the CDR3 is TGTGCCAGCAGCCCATTTGCGGGCAATGAGCAGTTCTTC. It translates to CASSPFAGNEQFF. The chain couples TRBV7-3 to TRBJ2-1; D is possibly TRBD2 (5 bases). CDR3 length: 13 residues. CDR1 and CDR2 from the germline V gene are SGHTA and FQGTGA. V was pared by 5 bases and J by 6 bases, with 11 bases between.

The V gene is TRBV5-1, the J gene TRBJ2-7, with D possibly being TRBD1 (5 bases). This CDR3 comprises 12 residues. Per germline, CDR1 SGHRS and CDR2 YFSETQ. V gave up 3 bases and J gave up 6 bases, with 10 bases separating them. CDR3 nucleotide sequence: TGCGCCAGCAGCTCTGCAGGGCGCGAGCAGTACTTC. Amino acid sequence: CASSSAGREQYF.

The chain joins TRBV11-3 to TRBJ2-2; unclear D gene. Trimming removed 5 bases from V and 6 bases from J, with 13 bases in between. The CDR3 has 14 amino acids. CDR1 is SGHNT and CDR2 is YENEEA in the germline V gene. This chain's CDR3 is CASSGPPASGELFF. CDR3 DNA: TGTGCCAGCAGCGGACCCCCCGCGTCCGGGGAGCTGTTTTTT.